The present entry profiles one TCR beta chain with its context. The record originates from a study of post-analysis software for immune sequencing data. Unique molecular identifiers were present in the TCR beta cDNA libraries. TCRdb recomputed calls from the PCR reads with MiXCR, one row per CDR3 protein. Altogether some 700,000 distinct CDR3 sequences are present, approximately 59% being singletons, with the ten largest covering approximately 10%. The TCR comes from a girl aged 2 to 10 with multiple sclerosis. Sequenced: blood.

CDR3 nucleotides: TGTGCCAGCAGCTTAGCCGACAGTAAACTCTATGGCTACACCTTC. Its translation is CASSLADSKLYGYTF. The V gene is TRBV7-2, the J gene TRBJ1-2, with a weak D call TRBD1 (5 bases). Germline values: CDR1 SGHTA, CDR2 FQGNSA. Trimming removed 0 bases from V and 4 bases from J, with 12 bases in between. CDR3 length: 15 amino acids.